These T cell receptor beta chains were read from a single sample in a study of cytomegalovirus exposure and HLA in healthy donors. Profiling relied on immunoSEQ multiplex PCR, and the TCRdb table lists in-frame clones only, not all of them. The listing contains 50,000 or so clones. Specimen: PBMCs. The receptors were sampled from a man in his forties in good health and CMV-seropositive. CDR3s include the opening cysteine and the closing phenylalanine or tryptophan. A D gene is named only where the DNA matches it firmly. Only part of the rows carry a size: once, few, many, or a class if the clone is expanded.

>15|TRBJ2-1|NA|TRBV9|NA
TGTGCCAGCAGCGTAGATCCGGACACCAACAATGAGCAGTTCTTC
CASSVDPDTNNEQFF
>14|TRBJ2-7|NA|TRBV7-9|NA
TGTGCCAGCAGCACCTCGCGTGGCTCCTACGAGCAGTACTTC
CASSTSRGSYEQYF
>18|TRBJ1-6|NA|TRBV4-1|NA
TGCGCCAGCAGCCAAGAATGGGGGGGTAGTTCCTATAATTCACCCCTCCACTTT
CASSQEWGGSSYNSPLHF
>16|TRBJ1-1|NA|TRBV10-3|NA
TGTGCCATCAGTGACCGTGGGTCGGGGAAGAACACTGAAGCTTTCTTT
CAISDRGSGKNTEAFF
>15|TRBJ2-2|TRBD1|TRBV25-1|NA
TGTGCCAGCAGGCCCGGGGACAGGGAGGCCGGGGAGCTGTTTTTT
CASRPGDREAGELFF
>16|TRBJ1-2|NA|TRBV9|NA
TGTGCCAGCAGCGTAGGGACAGCGGGGGCTAACTATGGCTACACCTTC
CASSVGTAGANYGYTF
>14|TRBJ1-5|NA|TRBV30|NA
TGTGCCTGGAGTGTACGAGGGATAGATCAGCCCCAGCATTTT
CAWSVRGIDQPQHF
>17|TRBJ2-2|TRBD2|TRBV28|NA
TGTGCCAGCAGTTCCCTTAATTCCGGGAGGCGGACCGGGGAGCTGTTTTTT
CASSSLNSGRRTGELFF
>12|TRBJ2-7|TRBD1|TRBV27|medium-sized
TGTGCCGTAGGGGACAGAATCTACGAGCAGTACTTC
CAVGDRIYEQYF
>13|TRBJ1-1|NA|TRBV10-3|NA
TGTGCCATCAGTGATGGAGGGCGCACTGAAGCTTTCTTT
CAISDGGRTEAFF
>16|TRBJ2-2|TRBD1|TRBV4-1|NA
TGCGCCAGCACCCCATCCACGGACAGGCGGACCGGGGAGCTGTTTTTT
CASTPSTDRRTGELFF
>15|TRBJ2-3|NA|TRBV6-1|NA
TGTGCCAGCATACCCTCTCTAGCGCAAACAGATACGCAGTATTTT
CASIPSLAQTDTQYF
>12|TRBJ1-2|NA|TRBV27|NA
TGTGCCAGCCGTTCCGGGATCTATGGCTACACCTTC
CASRSGIYGYTF
>16|TRBJ1-5|NA|TRBV15|NA
TGTGCCACCAGCGAGGAAGACATGGACTTAGGTCAGCCCCAGCATTTT
CATSEEDMDLGQPQHF
>14|TRBJ1-2|NA|TRBV28|NA
TGTGCCAGCAGTATGAATCTGCAGGGTTATGGCTACACCTTC
CASSMNLQGYGYTF
>14|TRBJ2-5|TRBD1|TRBV7-8|NA
TGTGCCAGCAGCCTAGGGACAGGGGTAGAGACCCAGTACTTC
CASSLGTGVETQYF
>14|TRBJ2-1|NA|TRBV9|NA
TGTGCCAGCAGCGTAGGGGACACCTACAATGAGCAGTTCTTC
CASSVGDTYNEQFF
>15|TRBJ2-7|TRBD2|TRBV28|NA
TGTGCCAGCAGTTACCGGACTAGCGGGGAGGACGAGCAGTACTTC
CASSYRTSGEDEQYF
>16|TRBJ2-1|NA|TRBV4-2|NA
TGTGCCAGCAGCTTAGGGACTCAGCCCCCCTACAATGAGCAGTTCTTC
CASSLGTQPPYNEQFF
>15|TRBJ2-3|TRBD2|TRBV6-4|NA
TGTGCCAGCAGCCTGACTAGCGGGAGCACAGATACGCAGTATTTT
CASSLTSGSTDTQYF
>15|TRBJ2-5|NA|TRBV21-1|NA
TGTGCCAGATCCCCGAAACTTAGCGGGACGGAGACCCAGTACTTC
CARSPKLSGTETQYF